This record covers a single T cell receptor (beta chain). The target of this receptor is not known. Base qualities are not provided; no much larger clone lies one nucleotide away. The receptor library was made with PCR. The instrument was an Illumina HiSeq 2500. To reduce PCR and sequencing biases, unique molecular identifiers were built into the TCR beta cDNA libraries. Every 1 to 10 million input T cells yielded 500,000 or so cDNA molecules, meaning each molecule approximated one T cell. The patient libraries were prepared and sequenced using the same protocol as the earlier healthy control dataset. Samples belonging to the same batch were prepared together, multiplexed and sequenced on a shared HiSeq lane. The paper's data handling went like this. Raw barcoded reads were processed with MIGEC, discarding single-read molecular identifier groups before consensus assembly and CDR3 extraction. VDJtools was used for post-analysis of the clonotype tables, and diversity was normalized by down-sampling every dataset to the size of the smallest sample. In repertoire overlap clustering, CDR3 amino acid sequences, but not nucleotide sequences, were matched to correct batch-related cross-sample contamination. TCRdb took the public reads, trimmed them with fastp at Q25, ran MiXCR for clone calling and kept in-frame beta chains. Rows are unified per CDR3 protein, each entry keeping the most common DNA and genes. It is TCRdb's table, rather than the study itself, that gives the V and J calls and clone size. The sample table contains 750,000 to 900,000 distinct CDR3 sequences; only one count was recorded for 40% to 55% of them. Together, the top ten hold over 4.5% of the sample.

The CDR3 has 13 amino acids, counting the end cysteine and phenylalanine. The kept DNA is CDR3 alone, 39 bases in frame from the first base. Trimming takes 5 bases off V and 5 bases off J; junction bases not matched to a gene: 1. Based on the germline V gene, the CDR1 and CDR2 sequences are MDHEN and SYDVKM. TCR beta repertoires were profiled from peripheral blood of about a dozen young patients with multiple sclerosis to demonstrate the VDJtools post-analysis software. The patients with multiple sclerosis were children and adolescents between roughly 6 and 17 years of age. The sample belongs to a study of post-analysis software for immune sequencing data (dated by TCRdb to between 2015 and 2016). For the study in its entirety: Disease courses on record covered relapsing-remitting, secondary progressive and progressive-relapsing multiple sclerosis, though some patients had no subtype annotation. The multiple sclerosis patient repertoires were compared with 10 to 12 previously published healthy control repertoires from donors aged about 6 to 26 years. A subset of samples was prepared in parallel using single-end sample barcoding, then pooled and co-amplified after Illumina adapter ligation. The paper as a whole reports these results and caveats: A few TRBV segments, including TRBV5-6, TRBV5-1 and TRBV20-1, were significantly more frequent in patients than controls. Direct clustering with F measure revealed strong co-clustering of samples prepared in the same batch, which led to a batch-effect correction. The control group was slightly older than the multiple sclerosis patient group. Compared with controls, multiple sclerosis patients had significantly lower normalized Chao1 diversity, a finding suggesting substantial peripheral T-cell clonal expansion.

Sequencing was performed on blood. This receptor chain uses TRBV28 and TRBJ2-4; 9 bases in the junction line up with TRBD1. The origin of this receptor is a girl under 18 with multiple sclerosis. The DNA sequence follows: TGTGCCAGCAGTGACAGGGGGGAAAACATTCAGTACTTC. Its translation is CASSDRGENIQYF.